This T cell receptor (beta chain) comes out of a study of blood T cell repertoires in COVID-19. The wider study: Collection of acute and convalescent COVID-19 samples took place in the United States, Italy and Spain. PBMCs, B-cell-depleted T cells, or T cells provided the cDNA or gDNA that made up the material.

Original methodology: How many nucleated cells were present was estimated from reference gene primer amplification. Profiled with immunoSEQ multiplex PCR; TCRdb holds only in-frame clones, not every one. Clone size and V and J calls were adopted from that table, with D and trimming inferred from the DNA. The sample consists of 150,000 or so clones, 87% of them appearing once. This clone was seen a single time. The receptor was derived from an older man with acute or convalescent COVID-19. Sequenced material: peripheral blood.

The CDR3 region has the DNA TGCGCCAGCAGTGTCGGGGGAGTCGCCTACAATGAGCAGTTCTTC. It translates to CASSVGGVAYNEQFF. This chain joins TRBV10-1 and TRBJ2-1; weak D call: TRBD2 (6 bases). The CDR3 loop spans 15 amino acids. Trimming took off 4 bases at V and 2 bases at J, with 12 bases between the two ends. In germline, CDR1 is WNHNN, CDR2 SYGVQD (reference sequence).